Below are 22 T cell receptor beta chains sequenced from a single sample in a study of prognosis after radiotherapy for stage I lung cancer. The genomic DNA TCR beta CDR3 region underwent two rounds of multiplex PCR. Every TRBV and TRBJ gene had its own specific primer in first-round PCR. A single record per CDR3 protein comes from TCRdb applying MiXCR to the multiplex PCR reads. The sample holds about 31,000 distinct CDR3 sequences; 35% to 45% are singletons and the top ten take approximately 15%. The starting material was PBMCs, obtained before or after stereotactic body radiation therapy (not recorded which). These receptors all stem from a donor aged 50 or older with non-small cell lung cancer.

The V and J genes are TRBV6-5 and TRBJ2-1, with 8 bases that match TRBD1. The CDR3 spans 14 residues. Germline V gene lookup returns CDR1 MNHEY and CDR2 SVGAGI. V dropped 0 bases and J dropped 5; count of bases not matched to a gene: 0. The CDR3 region is CASSYSDRDNEQFF. The CDR3, as DNA: TGTGCCAGCAGTTACTCGGACAGGGACAATGAGCAGTTCTTC.

The rearrangement links TRBV12-3 or TRBV12-4 to TRBJ2-7; D is undetermined. Trimming took 2 bases from V and 3 from J, leaving 5 bases between them. This CDR3 is 12 amino acids long. CDR3 nucleotide sequence: TGTGCCAGCAGTTTAATGGGCTACGAGCAGTACTTC. This sequence encodes CASSLMGYEQYF.

Concerning this clonotype itself: One end of the junction is discordant with germline, which a read error may explain. V usage is TRBV19 and J usage is TRBJ1-5, with D perhaps TRBD1 (6 bases). This CDR3 comprises 14 residues. CDR1 is LNHDA and CDR2 is SQIVND in the germline V gene (reference sequence). The CDR3 bases are TGTGCCAGTAGCGGGGGGCTGTACAATCAGCTCCAGCATTTT. Its translation: CASSGGLYNQLQHF.

This clonotype was counted at least ten times. V and J are TRBV12-3 or TRBV12-4 and TRBJ2-7, with 7 bases matching TRBD2. V dropped 1 base and J dropped 5; count of bases not matched to a gene: 5. The CDR3 runs 14 residues. CDR3 sequence (DNA): TGTGCCAGCAGTTTAGGGCGGGGGTCCGACGAGCAGTACTTC. It is translated as CASSLGRGSDEQYF.

The CDR3 DNA reads as TGTGCCAGCAGTGAACGCACAGACTCTTATAATTCACCCCTCCACTTT. It codes for CASSERTDSYNSPLHF. The V call is TRBV6-2 or TRBV6-3, the J call TRBJ1-6; D not certain. The CDR3 is made up of 16 amino acids. Trimming took 5 bases from V and 4 from J, leaving 15 bases between them. Germline CDR1 reads MNHEY; CDR2 reads SVGEGT.

V and J are TRBV12-3 or TRBV12-4 and TRBJ2-7; a possible D gene is TRBD1 (6 bases). There are 11 residues in the CDR3. Trimming took off 6 bases at V and 6 bases at J, with 9 bases between the two ends. CDR3 loop: CASRGRGEQYF. The DNA of the CDR3 is TGTGCCAGCAGAGGCAGGGGCGAGCAGTACTTC.

There are many counts of this clonotype. The chain is built from TRBV7-9 and TRBJ2-1, with D possibly matching TRBD2 (6 bases). Germline V gene data show CDR1 as SEHNR and CDR2 as FQNEAQ (reference sequence). This CDR3 is 15 amino acids long. With 7 bases removed from V and 0 bases from J, the gap between germline ends came to 13 bases. The CDR3 bases are TGTGCCAGCACACCCCCCGGGAGCTCCTACAATGAGCAGTTCTTC. This codes for CASTPPGSSYNEQFF.

This clonotype was found many times. The chain uses TRBV5-1 and TRBJ2-1, with TRBD2 matching over 7 bases. Trimming cost V 0 bases and J 6 bases; bases outside gene matches: 6. CDR1 and CDR2 (germline): SGHRS, YFSETQ. The CDR3 length is 15 residues. CDR3: CASSLVGLAGNEQFF. As DNA, the CDR3 is TGCGCCAGCAGCTTGGTAGGATTAGCGGGCAATGAGCAGTTCTTC.

Note on this clonotype: This likely came from a read error, as a far larger clone is one base away. The rearrangement joins TRBV6-5 to TRBJ2-2; the D gene is possibly TRBD1 (6 bases). The germline V gene encodes CDR1 MNHEY and CDR2 SVGAGI. This CDR3 comprises 15 residues. V was shortened by 6 bases and J by 2 bases, with 13 bases between the two germline ends. The CDR3 protein is CASRVPGHNTGELFF. DNA of the CDR3: TGTGCCAGCAGGGTTCCGGGACATAACACCGGGGAGCTGTTTTTT.

The chain recombines TRBV6-2 or TRBV6-3 with TRBJ2-3; tentatively, D is TRBD1 (5 bases). The CDR3 extends over 15 amino acids. V was pared by 4 bases and J by 3 bases, with 14 bases between. The germline V gene has CDR1 MNHEY and CDR2 SVGEGT. In DNA, the CDR3 is TGTGCCAGCAGTTTCTACAGGTGGAGTACAGATACGCAGTATTTT. Translated, it gives CASSFYRWSTDTQYF.

This clonotype was seen ten or more times. The V and J genes are TRBV20-1 and TRBJ1-2, with D perhaps TRBD1 (5 bases). The CDR3 contains 13 residues. The V gene lost 1 base and the J gene lost 5 bases, with 11 bases spanning the gap. CDR1 and CDR2 from the germline V gene are DFQATT and SNEGSKA (reference sequence). CDR3 loop: CSARVETAYGYTF. The DNA for the CDR3 is TGCAGTGCTAGAGTAGAGACAGCTTATGGCTACACCTTC.

This clonotype was observed many times. CDR3 in DNA: TGTGCCAGCAGCTCGCACGAGCAGTACTTC. This codes for CASSSHEQYF. V and J are TRBV7-9 and TRBJ2-7; no clear D. Germline loops: CDR1 SEHNR, CDR2 FQNEAQ (reference sequence). V was trimmed by 4 bases and J by 5 bases, leaving 3 bases between them. The CDR3 length is 10 residues.

Ten or more counts support this clonotype. The J gene is TRBJ1-6, the V gene TRBV5-4, with 8 bases aligning to TRBD1. The CDR3 loop spans 15 amino acids. Germline V gene data show CDR1 as SGHNT and CDR2 as YYREEE (reference sequence). J gave up 6 bases and V 3 bases, and 5 bases lay outside the gene matches. The CDR3 nucleotides read TGTGCCAGCAGCTCTGGACAGGGTCGTAATTCACCCCTCCACTTT. Translation gives CASSSGQGRNSPLHF.

A remark on this clonotype: This clone may be a read error of a much larger clone one base away. The chain joins TRBV7-9 to TRBJ2-7, with TRBD1 matching over 8 bases. V shed 5 bases and J 6 bases; nucleotides not matched to a gene: 3. CDR1 SEHNR and CDR2 FQNEAQ come from the germline V gene (reference sequence). The CDR3 sequence is 12 residues long. This chain's CDR3 is CASSETGVEQYF. The CDR3 nucleotides read TGTGCCAGCAGCGAGACAGGGGTCGAGCAGTACTTC.

This chain uses TRBV20-1 with TRBJ1-5, with D possibly matching TRBD1 (6 bases). In germline, CDR1 is DFQATT, CDR2 SNEGSKA (reference sequence). The CDR3 loop spans 12 amino acids. The CDR3 DNA reads TGCAGCCGGGGGCAAGTGGGCCAGCCCCAGCATTTT. Encoded protein: CSRGQVGQPQHF.

Concerning this clonotype: A read error may explain this, as a much larger clone is one base away. The chain employs TRBV7-2 and TRBJ1-5; 7 bases map to TRBD1. V dropped 7 bases and J dropped 1; count of bases not matched to a gene: 10. The CDR3 runs to 16 residues. Germline lookup yields CDR1 SGHTA and CDR2 FQGNSA. CDR3 in amino acids: CASTADRRWSNQPQHF. CDR3 bases: TGTGCCAGCACCGCGGACAGGCGATGGAGCAATCAGCCCCAGCATTTT.

To note about this clonotype: Relative to the germline gene, one junction end is altered; a read error may explain this. The V and J genes are TRBV6-2 or TRBV6-3 and TRBJ2-7; the D is unclear. The CDR3 covers 14 residues. The germline CDR1 and CDR2 sequences are MNHEY and SVGEGT. This CDR3 reads CASSYSIGRNEQHF. CDR3 bases: TGTGCCAGCAGTTACTCTATCGGGCGGAACGAGCAGCACTTC.

Here the CDR3 reads CASSARNTDTQYF. In DNA, the CDR3 is TGTGCCAGCAGCGCTAGGAACACAGATACGCAGTATTTT. The V gene is TRBV7-9, the J gene TRBJ2-3; D unclear. This CDR3 spans 13 amino acids. Per the germline V gene, CDR1 is SEHNR and CDR2 is FQNEAQ (reference sequence). Between the trimmed V and J ends, which lost 5 bases and 2 bases, there was a span of 8 bases.

The genes are TRBV6-1 and TRBJ2-3, with D perhaps matching TRBD2 (6 bases). CDR1 and CDR2 (germline): MNHNS, SASEGT. Trimming cost V 10 bases and J 4 bases, with 21 bases left between them. The CDR3 sequence is 15 residues long. CDR3 sequence (DNA): TGTGCCATCAGCCTTAGCGGTCTAATCTCAGATACGCAGTATTTT. This sequence encodes CAISLSGLISDTQYF.

A remark on this clonotype: The junction does not match germline at one end; this may be a read error. This chain connects TRBV12-3 or TRBV12-4 to TRBJ1-5; D gene ambiguous. The CDR3 is made up of 15 amino acids. The CDR3 sequence: CASISQLPRDQPQHF. The CDR3 DNA reads TGCGCCAGCATCTCCCAGCTCCCGCGGGATCAGCCCCAGCATTTT.

In its sample, this clonotype was seen a few times. This likely traces to a read error, being one base from a far larger clone. The genes are TRBV6-5 and TRBJ1-5; D unclear. V gave up 3 bases and J gave up 4 bases, with 10 bases separating them. This CDR3 region has 14 residues. CDR1 is MNHEY and CDR2 is SVGAGI in the germline V gene. This CDR3 reads CASSYGSENQPQHF. CDR3 nucleotides: TGTGCCAGCAGTTATGGGTCGGAAAATCAGCCCCAGCATTTT.

As to this clonotype: It is likely a read error: a sequence one base away is far more abundant. Written as DNA, the CDR3 is TGTGTCAGCAGTCAGGGGACAGGGGGGCCCTCCGAGCAGTACTTC. Its protein product is CVSSQGTGGPSEQYF. The J gene is TRBJ2-7, the V gene TRBV6-8, with 11 nucleotides matching TRBD1. Germline loops: CDR1 MNHGY, CDR2 SAAAGT. The CDR3 has 15 residues.